The 17 T cell receptor beta chains below were found in one sample sequenced in a study of OX40 agonist ivuxolimab in advanced cancers. Measured with immunoSEQ multiplex PCR; TCRdb has only the in-frame clones, and not every one. There are roughly 26,000 clones in the sample; 88% occur only once, and 22% lies in the top ten. The sequenced sample was CD4+ or CD8+ T cells sorted from blood, obtained in a trial of the OX40 agonist ivuxolimab. These receptors all stem from an adult with an advanced solid tumor such as melanoma, head and neck, liver or kidney cancer.

This chain connects TRBV6-4 to TRBJ2-2; unclear D gene. Germline loops: CDR1 MRHNA, CDR2 SNTAGT. Trimming left V 0 bases short and J 4 bases short, with 9 bases between. The CDR3 is 15 residues long. The CDR3 loop is CASSDSSARTGELFF. For the CDR3, the DNA is TGTGCCAGCAGTGACTCGAGTGCCCGCACCGGGGAGCTGTTTTTT.

The rearrangement uses TRBV4-1 and TRBJ2-5, with D hard to call. The CDR3 is 15 residues long. Germline-derived CDR1 and CDR2 are MGHRA and YSYEKL. V lost 5 bases, J lost 3 bases, and 16 bases lay in between. In nucleotides, the CDR3 is TGCGCCAGCAGCGTAGGGCGGCGGCCAGAAGAGACCCAGTACTTC. Its protein product is CASSVGRRPEETQYF.

V usage is TRBV13 and J usage is TRBJ2-2; D not resolved. The CDR3 length is 12 residues. V gave up 4 bases and J gave up 8 bases, with 8 bases separating them. CDR1 is PRHDT and CDR2 is FYEKMQ in the germline V gene (reference sequence). DNA of the CDR3: TGTGCCAGCAGCTCCCGTCAAGGGGAGCTGTTTTTT. Residues: CASSSRQGELFF.

The rearrangement uses TRBV7-6 and TRBJ1-1, with D unclear. Deletions cut 5 bases from V and 5 bases from J, with 15 bases between. The CDR3 runs 14 residues. The germline V gene encodes CDR1 SGHVS and CDR2 FNYEAQ. This CDR3 reads CASSPGTGSTEAFF. The CDR3 region has the DNA TGTGCCAGCAGCCCAGGAACCGGGAGTACTGAAGCTTTCTTT.

V usage is TRBV6-4 and J usage is TRBJ2-1; D not certain. This CDR3 contains 15 residues. Trimming pared 3 bases from V and 2 bases from J, leaving 11 bases between. Germline CDR1 is MRHNA and CDR2 is SNTAGT. The CDR3 reads CASSEEAGTYNEQFF. CDR3 coding DNA: TGTGCCAGCAGTGAGGAAGCTGGGACCTACAATGAGCAGTTCTTC.

V and J are TRBV30 and TRBJ1-1, with D unresolved. Trimming cost V 0 bases and J 3 bases, with 14 bases left between them. In germline, CDR1 is GTSNPN, CDR2 SVGIG (reference sequence). The CDR3 has 15 amino acids. This CDR3 is CAWSVESSWYTEAFF. DNA for the CDR3: TGTGCCTGGAGTGTCGAGAGTTCGTGGTACACTGAAGCTTTCTTT. Using reference TRBV30 and TRBJ1-1 for the parts outside the CDR3, the full variable domain is SQTIHQWPATLVQPVGSPLSLECTVEGTSNPNLYWYRQAAGRGLQLLFYSVGIGQISSEVPQNLSASRPQDRQFILSSKKLLLSDSGFYLCAWSVESSWYTEAFFGQGTRLTVV.

This sequence joins TRBV30 and TRBJ2-7; possible D gene TRBD2, 5 bases. The V gene's germline CDR1 is GTSNPN and CDR2 SVGIG (reference sequence). With 3 bases removed from V and 9 bases from J, the gap between germline ends came to 12 bases. CDR3 length equals 11 residues. The CDR3 DNA reads as TGTGCCTGGAGAGAGGAGGCAGGGCAGTACTTC. It is translated as CAWREEAGQYF. Together with reference TRBV30 and TRBJ2-7, the CDR3 gives the full variable domain: SQTIHQWPATLVQPVGSPLSLECTVEGTSNPNLYWYRQAAGRGLQLLFYSVGIGQISSEVPQNLSASRPQDRQFILSSKKLLLSDSGFYLCAWREEAGQYFGPGTRLTVT.

The chain carries TRBV29-1 and TRBJ1-1, with 7 nucleotides matching TRBD1. After removal of 3 bases from V and 0 bases from J, the junction contained 4 bases not matched to a gene. In germline, CDR1 is SQVTM, CDR2 ANQGSEA. The CDR3 consists of 14 residues. This CDR3 reads CSVEETGMNTEAFF. The CDR3 nucleotides read TGCAGCGTTGAGGAGACAGGGATGAACACTGAAGCTTTCTTT.

CDR3 sequence reads: CALLQGAGELFF. The CDR3 DNA follows: TGTGCCTTGCTACAGGGTGCAGGGGAGCTGTTTTTT. The chain recombines TRBV30 with TRBJ2-2, with D perhaps TRBD1 (6 bases). CDR3 length: 12 residues. CDR1 GTSNPN and CDR2 SVGIG come from the germline V gene (reference sequence). V was clipped by 7 bases and J by 8 bases, with 14 bases between them.

V gene TRBV5-4 combines with J gene TRBJ1-1; no clear D gene. V lost 5 bases to trimming and J lost 1 base, with 6 bases between them. This CDR3 region has 12 residues. Germline CDR1 and CDR2: SGHNT and YYREEE (reference sequence). In DNA, the CDR3 is TGTGCCAGCAGGGAGGAGAACACTGAAGCTTTCTTT. Translation: CASREENTEAFF.

This rearrangement joins TRBV5-6 to TRBJ2-7, with D unclear. The CDR3 has 14 residues. From germline, CDR1 is SGHDT and CDR2 YYEEEE. Between the trimmed V and J ends, which lost 0 bases and 2 bases, there was a span of 9 bases. The CDR3 loop reads CASSLVSGPYEQYF. CDR3 nucleotide sequence: TGTGCCAGCAGCTTGGTCTCCGGGCCCTACGAGCAGTACTTC.

This chain links TRBV6-5 with TRBJ2-5; perhaps TRBD1 as D (5 bases). The CDR3 runs to 13 residues. Trimming cost V 2 bases and J 8 bases, with 12 bases left between them. CDR1 and CDR2 (germline): MNHEY, SVGAGI. This CDR3 reads CASSYSQGPTQYF. In nucleotides, the CDR3 is TGTGCCAGCAGTTACAGTCAGGGCCCTACCCAGTACTTC.

This clone was found a few times. The chain recombines TRBV11-2 with TRBJ2-7; maybe TRBD1 (5 bases). The CDR3 sequence is 13 residues long. V was shortened by 4 bases and J by 6 bases, with 13 bases between the two germline ends. Germline CDR1 SGHAT, CDR2 FQNNGV. The CDR3 spells CASSWQGSGEQYF. CDR3 coding DNA: TGTGCCAGCAGCTGGCAGGGCAGTGGCGAGCAGTACTTC.

The rearrangement uses TRBV5-5 and TRBJ1-2, with D perhaps TRBD1 (5 bases). Germline V CDR1 and CDR2: SGHKS, YYEKEE (reference sequence). The CDR3 loop spans 15 amino acids. Trimming took off 2 bases at V and 7 bases at J, with 18 bases between the two ends. The CDR3 is CASSLYVGQGGGYTF. CDR3 DNA: TGTGCCAGCAGCTTATATGTGGGGCAGGGTGGTGGCTACACCTTC.

The CDR3 spells CASSLVGGAAETQYF. The DNA of the CDR3 is TGTGCCAGCAGCTTAGTCGGGGGGGCGGCGGAGACCCAGTACTTC. V and J are TRBV11-2 and TRBJ2-5; 8 bases agree with TRBD2. After removal of 1 base from V and 5 bases from J, the junction contained 6 bases not matched to a gene. Germline-derived CDR1 and CDR2 are SGHAT and FQNNGV. CDR3 length equals 15 residues.

This clone was observed a handful of times. J is TRBJ1-1 and V is TRBV4-1; D not resolved. This CDR3 is 15 amino acids long. Between the trimmed V and J ends, which lost 0 bases and 6 bases, there was a span of 14 bases. Germline V CDR1 and CDR2: MGHRA, YSYEKL. CDR3 amino acids: CASSQEVSAGAEAFF. CDR3 coding DNA: TGCGCCAGCAGCCAAGAGGTTTCAGCTGGTGCTGAAGCTTTCTTT.

This chain connects TRBV2 to TRBJ1-1; D remains ambiguous. Germline V gene sequence: CDR1 SNHLY, CDR2 FYNNEI. This CDR3 spans 15 amino acids. V was shortened by 6 bases and J by 1 base, with 15 bases between the two germline ends. CDR3 protein: CASRVAAGGNTEAFF. CDR3 nucleotides: TGTGCCAGCAGGGTGGCGGCGGGAGGGAACACTGAAGCTTTCTTT.